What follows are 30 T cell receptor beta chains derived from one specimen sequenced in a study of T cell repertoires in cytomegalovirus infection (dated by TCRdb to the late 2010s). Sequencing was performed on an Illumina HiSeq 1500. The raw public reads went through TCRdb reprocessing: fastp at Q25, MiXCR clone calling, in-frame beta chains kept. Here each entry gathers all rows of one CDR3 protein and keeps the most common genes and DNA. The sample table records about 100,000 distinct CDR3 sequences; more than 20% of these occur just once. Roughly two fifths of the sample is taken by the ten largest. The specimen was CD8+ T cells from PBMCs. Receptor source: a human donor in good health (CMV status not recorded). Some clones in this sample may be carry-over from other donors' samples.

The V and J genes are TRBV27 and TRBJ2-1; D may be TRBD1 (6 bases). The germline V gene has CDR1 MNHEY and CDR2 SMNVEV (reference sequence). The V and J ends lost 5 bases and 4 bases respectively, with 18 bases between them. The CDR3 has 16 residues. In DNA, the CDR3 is TGTGCCAGCAGTACTAACAGGGACCCACCATACAATGAGCAGTTCTTC. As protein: CASSTNRDPPYNEQFF.

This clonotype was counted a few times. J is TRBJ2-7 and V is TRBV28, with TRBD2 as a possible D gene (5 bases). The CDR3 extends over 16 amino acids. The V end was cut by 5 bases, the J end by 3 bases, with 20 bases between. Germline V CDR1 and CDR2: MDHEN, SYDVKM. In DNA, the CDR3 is TGTGCCAGCAGTCAACCCCTTGAGGGCCTTAACTACGAGCAGTACTTC. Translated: CASSQPLEGLNYEQYF. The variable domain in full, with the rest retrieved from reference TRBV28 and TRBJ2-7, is DVKVTQSSRYLVKRTGEKVFLECVQDMDHENMFWYRQDPGLGLRLIYFSYDVKMKEKGDIPEGYSVSREKKERFSLILESASTNQTSMYLCASSQPLEGLNYEQYFGPGTRLTVT.

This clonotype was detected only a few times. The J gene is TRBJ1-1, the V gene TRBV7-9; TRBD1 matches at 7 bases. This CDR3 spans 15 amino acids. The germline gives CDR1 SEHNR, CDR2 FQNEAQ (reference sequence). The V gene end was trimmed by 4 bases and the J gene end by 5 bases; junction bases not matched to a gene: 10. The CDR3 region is CASSSGQAGWTEAFF. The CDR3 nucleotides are TGTGCCAGCAGCTCTGGACAGGCCGGTTGGACTGAAGCTTTCTTT.

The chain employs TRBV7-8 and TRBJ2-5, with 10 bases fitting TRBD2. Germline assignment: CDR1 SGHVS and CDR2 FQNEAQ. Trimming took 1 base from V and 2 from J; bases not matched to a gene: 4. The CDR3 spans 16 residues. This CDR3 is CASSLVLAGVQETQYF. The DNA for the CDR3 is TGTGCCAGCAGCTTAGTTCTAGCGGGGGTACAAGAGACCCAGTACTTC.

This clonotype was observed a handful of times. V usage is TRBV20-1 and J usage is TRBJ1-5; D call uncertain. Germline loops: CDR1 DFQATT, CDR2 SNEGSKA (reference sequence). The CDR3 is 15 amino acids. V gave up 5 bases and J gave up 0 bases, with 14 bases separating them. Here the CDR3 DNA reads TGCAGTGCTGGTACCAAGGGCCTTAGCAATCAGCCCCAGCATTTT. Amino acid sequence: CSAGTKGLSNQPQHF.

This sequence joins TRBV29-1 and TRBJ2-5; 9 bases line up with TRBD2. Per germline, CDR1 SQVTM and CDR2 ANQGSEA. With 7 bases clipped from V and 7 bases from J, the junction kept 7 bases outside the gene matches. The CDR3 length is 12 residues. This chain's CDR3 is CSAGLAGRTQYF. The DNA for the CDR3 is TGCAGCGCGGGACTAGCAGGGAGGACCCAGTACTTC.

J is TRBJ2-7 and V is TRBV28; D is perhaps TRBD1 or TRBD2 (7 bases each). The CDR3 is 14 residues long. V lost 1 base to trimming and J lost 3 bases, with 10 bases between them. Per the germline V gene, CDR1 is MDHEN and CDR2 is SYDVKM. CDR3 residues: CASSLSGGDYEQYF. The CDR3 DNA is TGTGCCAGCAGTTTATCAGGGGGGGACTACGAGCAGTACTTC.

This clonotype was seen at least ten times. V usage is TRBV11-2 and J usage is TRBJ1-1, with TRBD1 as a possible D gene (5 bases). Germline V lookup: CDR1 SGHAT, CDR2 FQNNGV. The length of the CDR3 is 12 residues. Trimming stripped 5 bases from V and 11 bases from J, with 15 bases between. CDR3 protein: CASSPQGVWAFF. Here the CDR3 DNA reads TGTGCCAGCAGCCCCCAGGGAGTGTGGGCTTTCTTT.

This CDR3 is CASSFRGMEETQYF. The CDR3, as DNA: TGTGCCAGCAGTTTTAGGGGAATGGAAGAGACCCAGTACTTC. V gene TRBV28 combines with J gene TRBJ2-5, with D tentatively TRBD1 (5 bases). CDR1 and CDR2 (germline): MDHEN, SYDVKM. Trimming cost V 3 bases and J 3 bases, with 11 bases left between them. The CDR3 is 14 amino acids.

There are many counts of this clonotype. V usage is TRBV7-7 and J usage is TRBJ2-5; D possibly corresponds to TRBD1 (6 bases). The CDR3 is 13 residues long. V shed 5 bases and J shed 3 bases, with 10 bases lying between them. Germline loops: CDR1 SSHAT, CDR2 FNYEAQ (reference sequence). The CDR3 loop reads CASSQHREETQYF. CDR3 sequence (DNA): TGTGCCAGCAGCCAACACAGGGAAGAGACCCAGTACTTC.

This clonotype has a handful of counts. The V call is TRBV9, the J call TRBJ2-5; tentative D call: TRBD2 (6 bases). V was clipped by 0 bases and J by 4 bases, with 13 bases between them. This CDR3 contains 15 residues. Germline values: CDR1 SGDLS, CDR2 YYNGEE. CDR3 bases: TGTGCCAGCAGCGTAGGAAATGGGGGGACAGAGACCCAGTACTTC. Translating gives CASSVGNGGTETQYF.

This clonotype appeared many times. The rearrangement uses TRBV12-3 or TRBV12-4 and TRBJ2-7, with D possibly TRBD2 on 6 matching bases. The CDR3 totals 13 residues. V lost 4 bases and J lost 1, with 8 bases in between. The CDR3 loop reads CASSSGLSYEQYF. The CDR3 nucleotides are TGTGCCAGCAGTTCGGGACTTTCCTACGAGCAGTACTTC.

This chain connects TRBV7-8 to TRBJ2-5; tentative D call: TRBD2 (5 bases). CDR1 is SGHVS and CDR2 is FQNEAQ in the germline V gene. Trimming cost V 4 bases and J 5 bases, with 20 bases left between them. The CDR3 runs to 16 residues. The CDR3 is CASSSRERSMRETQYF. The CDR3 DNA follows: TGTGCCAGCAGCTCCCGGGAAAGGTCAATGAGGGAGACCCAGTACTTC.

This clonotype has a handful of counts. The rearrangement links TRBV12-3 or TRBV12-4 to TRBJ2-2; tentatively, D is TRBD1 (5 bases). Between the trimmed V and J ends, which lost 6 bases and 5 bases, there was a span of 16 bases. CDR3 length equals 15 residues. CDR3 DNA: TGTGCCAGCAGCCGATCAGGACATGTAACCGGGGAGCTGTTTTTT. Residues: CASSRSGHVTGELFF.

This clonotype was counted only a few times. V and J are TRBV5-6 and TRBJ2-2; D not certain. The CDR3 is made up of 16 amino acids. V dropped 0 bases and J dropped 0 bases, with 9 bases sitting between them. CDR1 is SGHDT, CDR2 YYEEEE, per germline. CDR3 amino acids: CASSLDPPANTGELFF. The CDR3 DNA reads TGTGCCAGCAGCTTGGATCCTCCCGCGAACACCGGGGAGCTGTTTTTT.

CDR3: CASKPLGALTEAFF. The CDR3 DNA sequence: TGTGCCAGCAAACCTTTGGGGGCGCTGACTGAAGCTTTCTTT. V and J are TRBV6-6 and TRBJ1-1; maybe TRBD1 (6 bases). Germline V lookup: CDR1 MNHNY, CDR2 SVGAGI (reference sequence). Trimming left V 7 bases short and J 5 bases short, with 17 bases between. This CDR3 has 14 residues.

CDR3 protein: CASSKGLYNEQFF. As DNA, the CDR3 is TGTGCCAGCAGTAAAGGTCTCTACAATGAGCAGTTCTTC. The chain recombines TRBV27 with TRBJ2-1; no clear D. Germline V CDR1 and CDR2: MNHEY, SMNVEV (reference sequence). The CDR3 is 13 residues long. The V end was cut by 5 bases, the J end by 3 bases, with 8 bases between.

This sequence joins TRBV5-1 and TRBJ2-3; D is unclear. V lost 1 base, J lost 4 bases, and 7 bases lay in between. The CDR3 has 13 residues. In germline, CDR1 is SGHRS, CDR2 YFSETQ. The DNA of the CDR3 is TGCGCCAGCAGCTTGTTATACTCAGATACGCAGTATTTT. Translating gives CASSLLYSDTQYF.

CDR3 region: CASSPTSGGARNEQFF. CDR3 DNA sequence: TGTGCCAGCAGCCCGACTAGCGGGGGGGCAAGGAATGAGCAGTTCTTC. The rearrangement links TRBV7-3 to TRBJ2-1; 14 nucleotides line up with TRBD2. The CDR3 runs to 16 residues. Germline values: CDR1 SGHTA, CDR2 FQGTGA. The trim removed 5 bases at V and 7 bases at J, leaving 7 bases unmatched.

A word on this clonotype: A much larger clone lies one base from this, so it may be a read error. Here the CDR3 DNA reads TGTGCCAGCTGTAGACTAGCGGGAGGGCAAACCCTTAGAAATACGCAGTATTTT. Translated: CASCRLAGGQTLRNTQYF. The rearrangement joins TRBV12-3 or TRBV12-4 to TRBJ2-3, with 14 bases lining up with TRBD2. The V gene end was trimmed by 8 bases and the J gene end by 7 bases; junction bases not matched to a gene: 17. The CDR3 totals 18 residues.

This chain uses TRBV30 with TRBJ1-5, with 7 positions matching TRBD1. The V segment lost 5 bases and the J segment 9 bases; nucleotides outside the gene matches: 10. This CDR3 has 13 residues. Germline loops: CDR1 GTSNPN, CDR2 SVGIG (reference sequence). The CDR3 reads CAWDQQGRRPQHF. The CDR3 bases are TGTGCCTGGGACCAACAGGGGCGGCGGCCCCAGCATTTT. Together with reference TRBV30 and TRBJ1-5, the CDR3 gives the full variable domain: SQTIHQWPATLVQPVGSPLSLECTVEGTSNPNLYWYRQAAGRGLQLLFYSVGIGQISSEVPQNLSASRPQDRQFILSSKKLLLSDSGFYLCAWDQQGRRPQHFGDGTRLSIL.

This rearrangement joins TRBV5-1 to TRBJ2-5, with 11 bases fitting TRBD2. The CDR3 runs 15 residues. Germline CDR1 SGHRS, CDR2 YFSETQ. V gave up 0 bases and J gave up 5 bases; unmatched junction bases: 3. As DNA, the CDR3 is TGCGCCAGCAGCTTGGGGGGACTAGCGGTTGAGACCCAGTACTTC. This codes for CASSLGGLAVETQYF.

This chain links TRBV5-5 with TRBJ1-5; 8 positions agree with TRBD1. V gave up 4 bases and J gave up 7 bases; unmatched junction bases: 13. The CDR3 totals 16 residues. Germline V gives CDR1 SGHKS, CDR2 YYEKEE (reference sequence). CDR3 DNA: TGTGCCAGCAGCCCCTCCGGGACAGGATCACGACAGCCCCAGCATTTT. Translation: CASSPSGTGSRQPQHF.

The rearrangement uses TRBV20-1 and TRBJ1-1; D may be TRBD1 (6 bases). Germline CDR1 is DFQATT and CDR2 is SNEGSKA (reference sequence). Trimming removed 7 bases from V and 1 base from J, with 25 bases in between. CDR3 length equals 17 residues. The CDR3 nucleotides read TGCAGTGTCATATTACAGGGTCCCCCGTTCTGGAACACTGAAGCTTTCTTT. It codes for CSVILQGPPFWNTEAFF.

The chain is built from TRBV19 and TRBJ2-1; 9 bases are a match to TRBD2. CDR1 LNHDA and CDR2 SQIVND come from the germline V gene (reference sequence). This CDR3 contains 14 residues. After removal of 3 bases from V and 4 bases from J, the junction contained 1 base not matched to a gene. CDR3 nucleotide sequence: TGTGCCAGTAGTATTAGCGGGAGTTACAATGAGCAGTTCTTC. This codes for CASSISGSYNEQFF. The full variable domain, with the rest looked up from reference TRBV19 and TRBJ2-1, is DGGITQSPKYLFRKEGQNVTLSCEQNLNHDAMYWYRQDPGQGLRLIYYSQIVNDFQKGDIAEGYSVSREKKESFPLTVTSAQKNPTAFYLCASSISGSYNEQFFGPGTRLTVL.

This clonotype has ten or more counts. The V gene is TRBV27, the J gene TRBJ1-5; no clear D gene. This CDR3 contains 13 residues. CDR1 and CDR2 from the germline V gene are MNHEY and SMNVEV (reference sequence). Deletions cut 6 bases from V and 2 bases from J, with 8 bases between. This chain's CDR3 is CASSFGGNQPQHF. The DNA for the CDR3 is TGTGCCAGCAGCTTCGGGGGCAATCAGCCCCAGCATTTT.

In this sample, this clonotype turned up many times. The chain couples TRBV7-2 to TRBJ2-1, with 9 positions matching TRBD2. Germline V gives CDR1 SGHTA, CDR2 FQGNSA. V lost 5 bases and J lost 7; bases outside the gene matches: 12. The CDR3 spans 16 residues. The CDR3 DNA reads TGTGCCAGCAGCCTCCGTGGAGCGGGGGGTAGGAATGAGCAGTTCTTC. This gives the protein CASSLRGAGGRNEQFF.

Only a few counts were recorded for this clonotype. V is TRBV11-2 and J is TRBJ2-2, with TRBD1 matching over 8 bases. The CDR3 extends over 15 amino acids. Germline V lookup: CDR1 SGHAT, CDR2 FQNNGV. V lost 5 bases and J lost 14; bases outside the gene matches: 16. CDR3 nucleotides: TGTGCCAGCAGCCGAGGCCAGGGGGCCCCACAATTTCTGTTTTTT. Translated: CASSRGQGAPQFLFF.

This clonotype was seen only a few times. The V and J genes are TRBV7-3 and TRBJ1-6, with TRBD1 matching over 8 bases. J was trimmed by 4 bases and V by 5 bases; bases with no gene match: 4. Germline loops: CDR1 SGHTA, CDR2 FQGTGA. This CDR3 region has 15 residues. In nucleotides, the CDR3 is TGTGCCAGCAGCCTGGGGACAGGATATAATTCACCCCTCCACTTT. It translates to CASSLGTGYNSPLHF.

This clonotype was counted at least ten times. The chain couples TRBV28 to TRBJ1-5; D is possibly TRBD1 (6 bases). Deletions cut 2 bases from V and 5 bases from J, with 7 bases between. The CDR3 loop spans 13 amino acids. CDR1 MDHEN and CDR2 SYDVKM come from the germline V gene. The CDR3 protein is CASSLHRDQPQHF. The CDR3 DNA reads TGTGCCAGCAGTTTACACAGGGATCAGCCCCAGCATTTT.